This TCR beta chain was recovered during a study of shared clonotypes between healthy human individuals (dated by TCRdb to the early 2020s). About the investigation overall: Three men and a couple of women, aged 18 to 49 years, made up the cohort. To estimate repertoire size and how much clonotypes are shared between individuals, the study performed deep sequencing of blood TCR repertoires from a handful of healthy adults. Between about 0.9 and 10 billion PBMCs per donor were obtained by leukapheresis. Libraries were prepared and TCR repertoires were sequenced by different laboratories using diverse techniques, in order to increase sequencing depth and limit assay-specific biases. For each donor, three plates each were used for CD4 naive and CD4 memory, two plates were used for CD8 naive, and one plate was used for CD8 memory.

The CDR3 sequence holds 14 residues, the cysteine and phenylalanine included. Only the CDR3 DNA stays, 42 bases, in frame from base 1. CDR1 MNHEY and CDR2 SMNVEV are derived from the germline V gene (reference sequence). The junction carries 13 bases between V and J, which are trimmed by 6 bases and 4 bases respectively. TCR CDR3 regions were amplified from genomic DNA by multiplex PCR using the deep immunoSEQ assay. Genomic DNA extracted from each cell subset was distributed evenly over all wells of several immunoSEQ 96-well plates, and each plate served as one replicate. For sorted subsets, roughly 190 ng of genomic DNA, equivalent to some 30,000 T cell genomes, went into each replicate PCR. Purified libraries were measured with a Qubit 3.0 fluorometer, size-checked on a Bioanalyzer 2100, and measured again with the KAPA Library Quantification kit. Every immunoSEQ 96-well plate was sequenced on a dedicated single-read 150-cycle Illumina NextSeq 550 flow cell. The published analysis was carried out like this. The immunoSEQ output contained only junctional sequences without quality scores, so filtering could not match that applied to full-length reads. To assign V/J genes and CDR3, sequences were annotated using PyIR, a Python wrapper for IgBLAST v1.9, with IMGT germline references. Any read was removed if the V/J assignment was weak (E-value above 1e-6), the CDR3 was missing, or the read contained stop codons, out-of-frame junctions, or ambiguous translated residues. V3J clonotypes were defined as sequences sharing an identical inferred V gene, J gene, and CDR3 amino acid sequence. To compute the percentage overlap between repertoires, the number of shared unique clonotypes was divided by the size of the smaller repertoire. Repertoire richness was assessed with RTK rarefaction, the Chao1 estimator, and Recon v2.1 estimates of unobserved clonotypes. Generation probabilities were computed with OLGA for all TCRbeta clonotypes obtained by the gDNA method from a handful of donors. The source is immuneACCESS, and TCRdb retained only in-frame sequences with V and J called. Part of the clones is not carried over; for the studies checked, unresolved V genes explain less than half of this, and the remainder is unexplained. The V and J calls and clone size are taken from that table; D and trimming were inferred from the DNA. In this sample the table shows about 590,000 clones, 95% to 96% of which occur a single time. 0.085% to 0.11% of the sample is in the top ten clones.

Points the paper makes about the study in general: Sampling was restricted to blood, and TCR repertoires in tissues likely differ from the TCR repertoires found in blood. Compared with non-shared clonotypes, clonotypes shared by all four sorted-subset donors had higher generation probabilities. When a handful of donors were compared, the shared fraction of clonotypes was around 5% for naive CD4, over 3% for naive CD8, 2% to 2.5% for memory CD4, and under 0.5% for memory CD8. Based on pairwise subsampling, the degree of clonotype sharing among donors was expected to be affected by sequencing depth. Because the study included a small number of donors, the genetic and exposure-history diversity represented was limited. Larger estimated clonotype richness was generally found for naive subsets than for memory subsets. Rarefaction of sorted-subset datasets indicated incomplete sequencing despite the large sequencing depth.

CD8 naive samples were CD45RO-negative cells positively selected for CCR7, giving a CD45RA+CCR7+ population that excluded TemRA cells. Donors were healthy HIV-negative adults with no recently reported acute infections or vaccinations. Every donor was a Caucasian adult living in Nashville, Tennessee, USA. Blood was obtained by leukapheresis, after which PBMCs were separated by Ficoll-Histopaque density gradient centrifugation and cryopreserved in liquid nitrogen vapor phase. Purity and quantity of every magnetically sorted T cell population were checked by analytical flow cytometry. Genomic DNA was isolated from each sorted fraction and quantified by UV absorbance on a Nanodrop 2000c. Comment on this clone: Its antigen is currently not known. Base-call qualities are not available, and no considerably larger clone is one nucleotide away.

The source is a woman aged 30 to 39 in good health. The rearranged chain carries TRBV27 and TRBJ2-1, with a tentative D gene TRBD2 over 5 matching bases. The sample taken for sequencing was naive CD8+ T cells sorted from blood. The cell subset or site label for this specimen denotes: CD45RA+CCR7+. The CDR3 reads as follows: CASRTTRGYNEQFF. The sequence in DNA is TGTGCCAGCAGGACGACTCGCGGGTACAATGAGCAGTTCTTC.